Sequencing of this T cell receptor beta chain was carried out in a study of beta chain features in type 1 diabetes. Findings and caveats of the study: Shortening of TCRB CDR3s, moderate but significant, appeared in all four CD4+ subsets of Type 1 diabetes patients.

Trimming took 5 bases from V and 8 from J, leaving 18 bases between them. The CDR3 covers 15 residues. Germline V gives CDR1 SGHTA, CDR2 FQGNSA. Since all of the isolated RNA was reverse transcribed, expressed TCRB transcripts were what got sequenced. The protocol was immunoSEQ multiplex PCR, while the TCRdb copy is restricted to in-frame clones and leaves out a portion. The sample carries more than 550,000 clones, about 14% recorded once. One heparinised blood draw averaging about 116 mL was given by each donor. Cell sorting via CD45RO/CCR7/CD25/CD127/CD95/CD27 was performed to obtain CD4+ naive, central memory, regulatory and stem cell-like memory cells. This clone has only one observation. No antigen is known for it.

J is TRBJ1-4 and V is TRBV7-2; D is possibly TRBD1 (6 bases). This clonotype was obtained from a man aged 18 to 30 with type 1 diabetes. Sequencing input: naive CD4+ T cells from blood. The CDR3 DNA is TGTGCCAGCAGCCCCTATGGGGGCAGAGGAGAAAAACTGTTTTTT. Protein product: CASSPYGGRGEKLFF.